The clone carrying this T cell receptor (beta chain) showed up just once. Unique molecular identifiers were used in preparing the TCRbeta library. Each CDR3 protein gets one entry after TCRdb re-called the PCR reads with MiXCR. The repertoire holds some 500,000 distinct CDR3 sequences, with approximately 30% as singletons. The germline gives CDR1 ENHRY, CDR2 SYGVKD. There are 16 residues in the CDR3. J was trimmed by 6 bases and V by 6 bases; bases with no gene match: 11. This sample is part of a study of T-cell reconstitution after alpha-beta-depleted transplantation in children. This chain uses TRBV10-3 with TRBJ2-7; the match to TRBD2 covers 13 bases. Here the sequenced sample was PBMCs from the stem cell graft donor, taken from the stem cell graft. The receptor was derived from a human donor who donated a stem cell graft to a child with aplastic anemia. CDR3 loop: CAIRSHGTSGTGEQYF. CDR3 DNA sequence: TGTGCCATCAGAAGTCACGGGACTAGCGGGACCGGCGAGCAGTACTTC.